This T cell receptor beta chain comes out of a study of blood T cells in healthy people across ages. The length of the CDR3 is 14 residues. Germline-derived CDR1 and CDR2 are LNHNV and YYDKDF (reference sequence). This clonotype was seen a few times. Primed by a sample-barcoded 5' primer and a J-beta primer mix, a second PCR proceeded for about 6 to 12 cycles. Each single sample gave us at least 2.5 million CDR3-containing paired-end reads. TCRdb reanalysed the 5' RACE reads using MiXCR and keeps one entry per CDR3 protein. The sample has around 1.5 million distinct CDR3 sequences, roughly 45% seen once.

This clonotype was sampled from a young woman in good health. Sequencing was carried out using blood. The V call is TRBV15, the J call TRBJ2-4; 9 bases are shared with TRBD1. The J call may be in error: the DNA end matches TRBJ2-7 better. DNA of the CDR3: TGTGCCACCAGCAGACCCGGGACAGGGAACGAGCAGTACTTC. It translates to CATSRPGTGNEQYF.